A single sample is the source of the 23 T cell receptor beta chains below, sequenced in a study of CD8 T cells in Susac syndrome. Reverse transcription of roughly 0.5 to 1 ug RNA used random hexamers. From the immunoSEQ multiplex PCR reads, TCRdb called clonotypes with MiXCR, one entry per CDR3 protein. The sample contains 150,000 to 190,000 distinct CDR3 sequences, around 95% of which appear only once. Sequences were obtained from CD4+ T cells from PBMCs. These receptors were collected from a human donor with Susac syndrome.

This chain joins TRBV9 and TRBJ2-7, with D perhaps matching TRBD1 or TRBD2 (5 bases each). The CDR3 loop spans 13 amino acids. V was pared by 4 bases and J by 2 bases, with 10 bases between. In germline, CDR1 is SGDLS, CDR2 YYNGEE. CDR3 sequence reads: CASSPEGPYEQYF. The CDR3 DNA sequence: TGTGCCAGCAGCCCAGAGGGGCCCTACGAGCAGTACTTC.

This rearrangement joins TRBV7-2 to TRBJ2-7, with D perhaps TRBD2 (5 bases). The CDR3 runs to 12 residues. Germline V CDR1 and CDR2: SGHTA, FQGNSA. V dropped 4 bases and J dropped 4 bases, with 8 bases sitting between them. DNA for the CDR3: TGTGCCAGCAGCTCCCCGGGGTACGAGCAGTACTTC. This sequence encodes CASSSPGYEQYF.

The chain combines TRBV18 with TRBJ2-2; D is unresolved. This CDR3 spans 12 amino acids. The V gene's germline CDR1 is KGHSH and CDR2 LQKENI. Trimming took off 3 bases at V and 6 bases at J, with 5 bases between the two ends. The CDR3 DNA reads TGTGCCAGCTCACCGCGGTCCGGGGAGCTGTTTTTT. This translates into CASSPRSGELFF.

The chain employs TRBV5-4 and TRBJ2-2; D may be TRBD1 (5 bases). CDR1 is SGHNT, CDR2 YYREEE, per germline (reference sequence). CDR3 length: 17 residues. The V end was cut by 1 base, the J end by 7 bases, with 20 bases between. As DNA, the CDR3 is TGTGCCAGCAGCTTGAAGCTGGGGCCTCTCATTGGCGGGGAGCTGTTTTTT. Its translation: CASSLKLGPLIGGELFF.

The chain couples TRBV25-1 to TRBJ1-1, with unresolved D. V dropped 4 bases and J dropped 1 base, with 7 bases sitting between them. The CDR3 length is 13 residues. Germline CDR1 reads MGHDK; CDR2 reads SYGVNS. As DNA, the CDR3 is TGTGCCAGCAGTGGACGGGGGAACACTGAAGCTTTCTTT. Amino acid sequence: CASSGRGNTEAFF.

The chain combines TRBV20-1 with TRBJ2-5, with D perhaps TRBD1 (6 bases). V gave up 6 bases and J gave up 1 base, with 12 bases separating them. The CDR3 totals 13 residues. Germline V gene lookup returns CDR1 DFQATT and CDR2 SNEGSKA (reference sequence). DNA for the CDR3: TGCAGTGCCACCCAGACAGGCCAAGAGACCCAGTACTTC. Residues: CSATQTGQETQYF.

J is TRBJ1-5 and V is TRBV6-2 or TRBV6-3; D is perhaps TRBD1 (6 bases). The ends were cut back, 4 bases at V and 4 bases at J, with 17 bases in the middle. This CDR3 contains 16 residues. Per the germline V gene, CDR1 is MNHEY and CDR2 is SVGEGT. CDR3 residues: CASSSFLGAGNQPQHF. CDR3 coding DNA: TGTGCCAGCAGTTCCTTCCTGGGGGCTGGGAATCAGCCCCAGCATTTT.

The chain combines TRBV18 with TRBJ2-5; TRBD1 matches 7 bases. V was pared by 3 bases and J by 1 base, with 8 bases of the junction left unmatched. The CDR3 is made up of 16 amino acids. Looked up from germline, CDR1 is KGHSH and CDR2 is LQKENI. The CDR3 loop is CASSPSYGTVQETQYF. The CDR3 bases are TGTGCCAGCTCACCGAGCTATGGGACAGTCCAAGAGACCCAGTACTTC.

The gene calls are TRBV9 and TRBJ1-1; 7 positions agree with TRBD1. The CDR3 extends over 13 amino acids. The J segment lost 3 bases and the V segment lost 4 bases, leaving 3 bases of the junction unmatched. The V gene's germline CDR1 is SGDLS and CDR2 YYNGEE. The CDR3 protein is CASSLTGYTEAFF. In DNA, the CDR3 is TGTGCCAGCAGCTTGACAGGGTACACTGAAGCTTTCTTT.

The V and J genes are TRBV28 and TRBJ1-6; D perhaps matches TRBD1 (6 bases). The V gene lost 2 bases and the J gene lost 8 bases, with 10 bases spanning the gap. Germline V gene lookup returns CDR1 MDHEN and CDR2 SYDVKM. The CDR3 spans 14 residues. The CDR3 nucleotides read TGTGCCAGCAGTTTACCAGGGACATATTCACCCCTCCACTTT. The encoded protein is CASSLPGTYSPLHF. Combining the CDR3 with reference TRBV28 and TRBJ1-6 gives the whole variable domain DVKVTQSSRYLVKRTGEKVFLECVQDMDHENMFWYRQDPGLGLRLIYFSYDVKMKEKGDIPEGYSVSREKKERFSLILESASTNQTSMYLCASSLPGTYSPLHFGNGTRLTVT.

This clonotype came up a few times. This chain connects TRBV29-1 to TRBJ2-3; unclear D gene. V was cut by 3 bases and J by 6 bases, with 10 bases left in between. Germline loops: CDR1 SQVTM, CDR2 ANQGSEA. The CDR3 totals 12 residues. CDR3 DNA sequence: TGCAGCGTTGATGGCGCGACGGATACGCAGTATTTT. The encoded protein is CSVDGATDTQYF.

This clonotype occurred once. The chain joins TRBV20-1 to TRBJ2-3, with TRBD2 matching 9 bases. V was clipped by 6 bases and J by 4 bases; unmatched bases: 11. CDR1 is DFQATT and CDR2 is SNEGSKA in the germline V gene (reference sequence). The CDR3 length is 15 residues. CDR3: CSANLIAGAADTQYF. As DNA, the CDR3 is TGCAGTGCCAACCTAATAGCGGGGGCGGCAGATACGCAGTATTTT.

The chain employs TRBV10-3 and TRBJ2-6; D call uncertain. The CDR3 is 12 amino acids. Trimming took off 7 bases at V and 2 bases at J, with 3 bases between the two ends. Per the germline V gene, CDR1 is ENHRY and CDR2 is SYGVKD. This CDR3 is CAIKAGANVLTF. In nucleotides, the CDR3 is TGTGCCATCAAGGCTGGGGCCAACGTCCTGACTTTC.

The rearrangement joins TRBV9 to TRBJ2-1; unclear D gene. CDR3 size: 13 residues. Germline V gives CDR1 SGDLS, CDR2 YYNGEE. V gave up 4 bases and J gave up 2 bases, with 7 bases separating them. The CDR3 nucleotides read TGTGCCAGCAGCCGTCTTACCTACAATGAGCAGTTCTTC. This encodes CASSRLTYNEQFF.

The chain recombines TRBV7-8 with TRBJ2-2; perhaps TRBD1 as D (5 bases). Germline V gene sequence: CDR1 SGHVS, CDR2 FQNEAQ. Trimming took off 5 bases at V and 0 bases at J, with 7 bases between the two ends. The CDR3 is 14 amino acids. The CDR3 coding sequence is TGTGCCAGCAGCCCGACAGCGAACACCGGGGAGCTGTTTTTT. This gives the protein CASSPTANTGELFF.

The V call is TRBV4-3, the J call TRBJ2-7; maybe TRBD1 (5 bases). The CDR3 runs to 9 residues. Germline CDR1 is LGHNA and CDR2 is YSLEER. The CDR3 DNA sequence: TGCGACCAACCCGTACAGGAGTACTTC. Its translation: CDQPVQEYF.

The V and J genes are TRBV7-3 and TRBJ2-5, with 11 bases aligning to TRBD2. This CDR3 spans 15 amino acids. Germline CDR1 and CDR2: SGHTA and FQGTGA. Germline trimming cut 5 bases from V and 5 bases from J; bases unmatched to any gene: 7. In DNA, the CDR3 is TGTGCCAGCAGCCCCACTAGCGGGGGAAGGGAGACCCAGTACTTC. Encoded protein: CASSPTSGGRETQYF.

The V gene is TRBV29-1, the J gene TRBJ2-5, with TRBD1 identical over 8 bases. The trim removed 5 bases at V and 4 bases at J, leaving 6 bases unmatched. From germline, CDR1 is SQVTM and CDR2 ANQGSEA. The CDR3 runs 13 residues. CDR3 sequence reads: CSVQTGAGETQYF. CDR3 DNA sequence: TGCAGCGTTCAGACAGGGGCCGGAGAGACCCAGTACTTC.

The J gene is TRBJ2-5, the V gene TRBV6-2 or TRBV6-3, with D hard to call. Trimming removed 2 bases from V and 3 bases from J, with 4 bases in between. There are 12 residues in the CDR3. Germline values: CDR1 MNHEY, CDR2 SVGEGT. The CDR3: CASSYPEETQYF. The CDR3 DNA sequence: TGTGCCAGCAGTTACCCTGAAGAGACCCAGTACTTC.

The chain joins TRBV5-6 to TRBJ1-6; TRBD1 matches 12 bases. The CDR3 length is 15 residues. CDR1 is SGHDT and CDR2 is YYEEEE in the germline V gene. The V segment lost 2 bases and the J segment 10 bases; nucleotides outside the gene matches: 4. CDR3 in DNA: TGTGCCAGCAGCTTCACCGGGACAGGGGGCTCACCCCTCCACTTT. Translated: CASSFTGTGGSPLHF.

CDR3: CASSLNPGLAGTDTQYF. The CDR3 bases are TGTGCCAGCAGCTTAAACCCCGGACTAGCGGGCACAGATACGCAGTATTTT. V gene TRBV11-2 combines with J gene TRBJ2-3; 10 bases are shared with TRBD2. Trimming cost V 2 bases and J 1 base; bases outside gene matches: 6. Germline V gene data show CDR1 as SGHAT and CDR2 as FQNNGV. The length of the CDR3 is 17 residues.

CDR3 amino acids: CSARSGPSGFYEQYF. Here the CDR3 DNA reads TGCAGTGCTAGAAGCGGCCCTAGCGGATTTTACGAGCAGTACTTC. The V call is TRBV20-1, the J call TRBJ2-7; 7 bases line up with TRBD2. Per germline, CDR1 DFQATT and CDR2 SNEGSKA (reference sequence). V trimming: 2 bases; J trimming: 4 bases; junction bases outside the gene matches: 11. The CDR3 sequence is 15 residues long.

The chain couples TRBV29-1 to TRBJ1-1; TRBD1 might be the D (5 bases). The CDR3 loop spans 13 amino acids. Trimming cost V 4 bases and J 7 bases, with 16 bases left between them. Germline CDR1 reads SQVTM; CDR2 reads ANQGSEA. This chain's CDR3 is CSVGTQGTGEAFF. The CDR3 nucleotides read TGCAGCGTTGGCACGCAGGGCACAGGTGAAGCTTTCTTT.